This TCR beta chain was sequenced during a study of regulatory T cells in long-lasting Graves disease. CDR3 size: 14 residues. Deletions cut 3 bases from V and 2 bases from J, with 9 bases between. CDR1 PRHDT and CDR2 FYEKMQ come from the germline V gene (reference sequence). Documented time point: newly diagnosed GD, antithyroid drugs for less than 3 months. PBMCs provided the RNA from which the TCR library was made. This clonotype was seen many times. To make TCR beta libraries, researchers used iRepertoire HTBI primers and Arm-PCR of CDR3 regions. Using its own MiXCR run on the multiplex PCR reads, TCRdb lists one record per CDR3 protein. The sample lists approximately 400,000 distinct CDR3 sequences; around 14% were seen once. These data were likewise used in another study, on T cells in Graves' hyperthyroidism and ophthalmopathy.

The TCR comes from a woman aged 25 to 39 with Graves disease. The source was peripheral blood mononuclear cells (PBMCs), collected at new diagnosis, from a patient treated with antithyroid drugs. The chain recombines TRBV13 with TRBJ2-3, with D perhaps being TRBD1 or TRBD2 (5 bases each). The CDR3 nucleotides read TGTGCCAGCAGCTTCCGGGGCGACACAGATACGCAGTATTTT. Amino acid sequence: CASSFRGDTDTQYF.